This TCR beta chain was sequenced in a study of blood T cells in healthy people across ages. V lost 5 bases, J lost 0 bases, and 12 bases lay in between. The germline V gene encodes CDR1 LNHNV and CDR2 YYDKDF (reference sequence). The CDR3 has 15 amino acids. With a J-beta primer mix and a sample-barcoded 5' primer, a second PCR ran about 7 to 12 cycles. Every cDNA was tagged by a template-switch adaptor with 12 random nucleotides. TCRdb fed the 5' RACE reads into MiXCR, producing one record per CDR3 protein. The table records almost 550,000 distinct CDR3 sequences, 20% to 30% of them present only once. This sample also belongs to another study, concerning T cells of mothers and their children. That source reports: An overlap that was slightly higher, though non-significant, was seen in related mother-child pairs versus unrelated pairs.

The sample comprised blood. This clonotype originated in a boy under 18 in good health. The V and J genes are TRBV15 and TRBJ2-3, with D possibly matching TRBD2 (5 bases). CDR3 sequence reads: CATSRAAPSTDTQYF. The CDR3 DNA follows: TGTGCCACCAGCCGAGCGGCCCCTAGCACAGATACGCAGTATTTT.